The 18 T cell receptor beta chains below come from one sample, sequenced in a study of graft-versus-host responses after intestinal transplantation. The antigens for these receptors are not known. Here immunoSEQ multiplex PCR was the method, and the copy in TCRdb shows in-frame clones only, minus some. The sample lists about 120,000 clones, 90% to 95% occurring once. The sequences come from unstimulated CD4+ T cells sorted from spleen or lymph node cells, collected before intestinal transplant. The receptors come from a human donor who received an intestinal transplant.

This rearrangement joins TRBV5-1 to TRBJ2-5; 7 bases line up with TRBD2. The J call may be wrong; the DNA end is better matched by TRBJ2-7. Germline V CDR1 and CDR2: SGHRS, YFSETQ. This CDR3 region has 15 residues. The DNA of the CDR3 is TGCGCCAGCAGCTTGGTGGCTAGCGGATTCTACGAGCAGTACTTC. This translates into CASSLVASGFYEQYF.

The rearrangement uses TRBV6-5 and TRBJ2-4, with 7 positions matching TRBD1. The V gene end was trimmed by 6 bases and the J gene end by 8 bases; junction bases not matched to a gene: 4. The length of the CDR3 is 12 residues. Germline CDR1 is MNHEY and CDR2 is SVGAGI. The CDR3 here is CASRSTGDIQYF. The CDR3 region has the DNA TGTGCCAGCAGATCTACAGGGGACATTCAGTACTTC.

The chain has TRBV25-1 and TRBJ2-3; 7 nucleotides align to TRBD2. The CDR3 length is 16 residues. The V gene end was trimmed by 1 base and the J gene end by 2 bases; junction bases not matched to a gene: 6. Germline values: CDR1 MGHDK, CDR2 SYGVNS. CDR3 sequence reads: CASSESEGGNTDTQYF. The CDR3 region has the DNA TGTGCCAGCAGTGAATCGGAGGGAGGGAACACAGATACGCAGTATTTT.

The chain combines TRBV7-9 with TRBJ2-7; TRBD2 might be the D (6 bases). The CDR3 is 15 amino acids. V was shortened by 1 base and J by 1 base, with 11 bases between the two germline ends. Germline CDR1 reads SEHNR; CDR2 reads FQNEAQ (reference sequence). The CDR3 DNA is TGTGCCAGCAGCTTAGGGACTACCCTATCCTACGAGCAGTACTTC. This gives the protein CASSLGTTLSYEQYF.

This chain uses TRBV5-6 with TRBJ2-7; 10 bases agree with TRBD1. CDR3 length: 17 residues. CDR1 is SGHDT and CDR2 is YYEEEE in the germline V gene. V lost 0 bases and J lost 7; bases outside the gene matches: 13. CDR3 DNA: TGTGCCAGCAGCTTGGGCTGGGGACAGGGGCACCGCCGGGAGCAGTACTTC. It translates to CASSLGWGQGHRREQYF.

This chain uses TRBV6-5 with TRBJ2-7; D uncertain. The V gene's germline CDR1 is MNHEY and CDR2 SVGAGI. The CDR3 has 14 amino acids. The germline V and J ends were trimmed by 6 bases and 3 bases, with 15 bases remaining between them. Here the CDR3 reads CASRLGPTYYEQYF. The CDR3 nucleotides read TGTGCCAGCAGACTCGGGCCGACTTACTACGAGCAGTACTTC.

The chain is built from TRBV5-1 and TRBJ1-2, with D possibly TRBD1 on 6 matching bases. V lost 4 bases, J lost 4 bases, and 17 bases lay in between. Germline CDR1 SGHRS, CDR2 YFSETQ. The CDR3 length is 15 residues. The CDR3 region is CASSQGRTGTYGYTF. The CDR3 bases are TGCGCCAGCAGCCAGGGGCGGACTGGAACCTATGGCTACACCTTC. Drawing the rest from reference TRBV5-1 and TRBJ1-2, the complete variable domain is KAGVTQTPRYLIKTRGQQVTLSCSPISGHRSVSWYQQTPGQGLQFLFEYFSETQRNKGNFPGRFSGRQFSNSRSEMNVSTLELGDSALYLCASSQGRTGTYGYTFGSGTRLTVV.

The chain combines TRBV2 with TRBJ2-7; D remains unclear. CDR3 size: 11 residues. Trimming took off 3 bases at V and 3 bases at J, with 3 bases between the two ends. The germline V gene has CDR1 SNHLY and CDR2 FYNNEI. The CDR3 reads CASSDNYEQYF. The CDR3 region has the DNA TGTGCCAGCAGTGACAACTACGAGCAGTACTTC. Full variable domain (outside the CDR3, taken from reference TRBV2 and TRBJ2-7): EPEVTQTPSHQVTQMGQEVILRCVPISNHLYFYWYRQILGQKVEFLVSFYNNEISEKSEIFDDQFSVERPDGSNFTLKIRSTKLEDSAMYFCASSDNYEQYFGPGTRLTVT.

This clone was recorded a few times. This chain links TRBV2 with TRBJ2-5; TRBD1 matches at 8 bases. This CDR3 is built from 14 residues. Germline lookup yields CDR1 SNHLY and CDR2 FYNNEI. The V and J ends lost 6 bases and 4 bases, in that order; junction bases with no gene match: 7. DNA of the CDR3: TGTGCCAGCAGGGCTATCAGGGGGCGAGAGACCCAGTACTTC. Protein: CASRAIRGRETQYF. Full variable domain (outside the CDR3, taken from reference TRBV2 and TRBJ2-5): EPEVTQTPSHQVTQMGQEVILRCVPISNHLYFYWYRQILGQKVEFLVSFYNNEISEKSEIFDDQFSVERPDGSNFTLKIRSTKLEDSAMYFCASRAIRGRETQYFGPGTRLLVL.

The CDR3 here is CASVAGGSYEQYF. As DNA, the CDR3 is TGTGCCAGCGTTGCTGGCGGGAGTTACGAGCAGTACTTC. The gene calls are TRBV7-9 and TRBJ2-7; 7 bases are a match to TRBD2. The germline gives CDR1 SEHNR, CDR2 FQNEAQ (reference sequence). J lost 4 bases, V lost 8 bases, and 8 bases had no gene match. The CDR3 is 13 residues long. The full variable domain, rest sourced from reference TRBV7-9 and TRBJ2-7, is DTGVSQNPRHKITKRGQNVTFRCDPISEHNRLYWYRQTLGQGPEFLTYFQNEAQLEKSRLLSDRFSAERPKGSFSTLEIQRTEQGDSAMYLCASVAGGSYEQYFGPGTRLTVT.

The chain is built from TRBV7-9 and TRBJ2-3; 7 bases fit TRBD2. Trimming at V came to 5 bases and at J to 2 bases, leaving 4 bases not matched to a gene. Germline V CDR1 and CDR2: SEHNR, FQNEAQ (reference sequence). The CDR3 consists of 14 residues. CDR3 in amino acids: CASSRAGPTDTQYF. CDR3 sequence (DNA): TGTGCCAGCAGCCGAGCGGGGCCCACAGATACGCAGTATTTT.

The chain joins TRBV28 to TRBJ1-2, with D maybe TRBD1 (6 bases). Trimming pared 5 bases from V and 4 bases from J, leaving 14 bases between. Germline values: CDR1 MDHEN, CDR2 SYDVKM. The CDR3 sequence is 14 residues long. The CDR3: CASSIQGAIYGYTF. For the CDR3, the DNA is TGTGCCAGCAGTATACAGGGTGCGATCTATGGCTACACCTTC.

This sequence joins TRBV6-1 and TRBJ2-2, with 7 bases aligning to TRBD2. The junction had 7 bases not matched to a gene; V was cut back by 6 bases and J by 6 bases. Per germline, CDR1 MNHNS and CDR2 SASEGT. The CDR3 contains 14 residues. The CDR3, as DNA: TGTGCCAGCAGCCTTAGACGGGAGGCCGGGGAGCTGTTTTTT. Protein: CASSLRREAGELFF.

The chain combines TRBV6-5 with TRBJ1-2; a weak D match, TRBD1 (6 bases). Germline loops: CDR1 MNHEY, CDR2 SVGAGI. The CDR3 sequence is 13 residues long. Trimming stripped 2 bases from V and 8 bases from J, with 12 bases between. This chain's CDR3 is CASSYTTGLGYTF. CDR3 DNA: TGTGCCAGCAGTTACACTACAGGGCTGGGCTACACCTTC.

The CDR3 DNA reads as TGCAGCGTTGATTCTAGGCGGGGCCTGAGAGACAGGGTCTATGGCTACACCTTC. Translating gives CSVDSRRGLRDRVYGYTF. V and J are TRBV29-1 and TRBJ1-2, with 7 bases aligning to TRBD1. The CDR3 has 18 amino acids. The junction had 20 bases not matched to a gene; V was cut back by 3 bases and J by 4 bases. Germline CDR1 is SQVTM and CDR2 is ANQGSEA.

The chain couples TRBV2 to TRBJ2-5; 7 bases agree with TRBD1. The trim removed 6 bases at V and 9 bases at J, leaving 13 bases unmatched. Looked up from germline, CDR1 is SNHLY and CDR2 is FYNNEI. This CDR3 is 14 amino acids long. This CDR3 is CASSGTARTGAQYF. The CDR3, as DNA: TGTGCCAGCAGCGGGACAGCGAGGACTGGGGCCCAGTACTTC.

The V call is TRBV27, the J call TRBJ1-1, with TRBD1 identical over 10 bases. Germline V gene data show CDR1 as MNHEY and CDR2 as SMNVEV (reference sequence). After removal of 5 bases from V and 5 bases from J, the junction contained 11 bases not matched to a gene. CDR3 length equals 16 residues. Written as DNA, the CDR3 is TGTGCCAGCAGTGCCGCTACCGGGACAGGGGTTACTGAAGCTTTCTTT. This encodes CASSAATGTGVTEAFF.

The chain joins TRBV29-1 to TRBJ2-5, with 10 nucleotides matching TRBD2. The CDR3 sequence is 13 residues long. V dropped 6 bases and J dropped 4; count of bases not matched to a gene: 5. Per germline, CDR1 SQVTM and CDR2 ANQGSEA. CDR3 bases: TGCAGCGTGAGCGGGAGGGCGACAGAGACCCAGTACTTC. It translates to CSVSGRATETQYF.